These T cell receptor beta chains were read from a single sample in a study of PD-1 and CTLA-4 blockade in melanoma. Here immunoSEQ multiplex PCR was the method, and the copy in TCRdb shows in-frame clones only, minus some. This table holds 30,000 to 35,000 clones, approximately 90% found once. This specimen was CD8+ T cells from peripheral blood, taken from a patient given anti-PD-1 treatment. The receptors were sampled from a human donor with melanoma. CDR3s include the opening cysteine and the closing phenylalanine or tryptophan. D genes are given only for firm matches. Only part of the rows carry a size: once, few, many, or a class if the clone is expanded.

TGTGCCAGTAGTATAGTCGGAGAAGCTTTCTTT CASSIVGEAFF TRBV19 NA NA TRBJ1-1
TGTGCCACCAGCAGAGTCGGCTACGAGCAGTACTTC CATSRVGYEQYF TRBV15 NA NA TRBJ2-7
TGTGCCAGCAGCTCCCCAACTAGCGGGAGTGGAGTCTCCTACAATGAGCAGTTCTTC CASSSPTSGSGVSYNEQFF TRBV11-2 TRBD2 NA TRBJ2-1
TGCGCCAGCAGCGACCCATACAATGAGCAGTTCTTC CASSDPYNEQFF TRBV5-1 NA once TRBJ2-1
TGTGCCAGCAGTTTGGCTTCAGAGCCTTACAATGAGCAGTTCTTC CASSLASEPYNEQFF TRBV28 NA NA TRBJ2-1
TGTGCCAGCAGCTCTACTAGCGGGAGTTGGGATGAGCAGTTCTTC CASSSTSGSWDEQFF TRBV3-1/TRBV3-2 TRBD2 NA TRBJ2-1
TGTGCCAGCAGCCTTCGGACAGGCGAAGACAATGAGCAGTTCTTC CASSLRTGEDNEQFF TRBV11-3 TRBD1 NA TRBJ2-1
TGTGCCAGCAGATCTCCACAGGGGGGGACAGATACGCAGTATTTT CASRSPQGGTDTQYF TRBV2 NA NA TRBJ2-3
TGTGCCAGCAGTTACTCGGGAGAAACAGATACGCAGTATTTT CASSYSGETDTQYF TRBV6-2/TRBV6-3 NA few TRBJ2-3
TGTGCCAGTAGTATTGGATCTGACTTATCCACAGATACGCAGTATTTT CASSIGSDLSTDTQYF TRBV19 NA NA TRBJ2-3
TGTGCCAGCAGCCAAGGAGGGGGAGAGGGTGAGCAGTACTTC CASSQGGGEGEQYF TRBV4-2 NA NA TRBJ2-7
TGTGCCAGCAGCTCGCCCGGGGGCGAGACCCAGTACTTC CASSSPGGETQYF TRBV7-8 NA NA TRBJ2-5
TGCGCCAGCAGTGAGGGCAGTACTAACTATGGCTACACCTTC CASSEGSTNYGYTF TRBV10-2 NA NA TRBJ1-2
TGTGCCAGTAGTATAATACCGGGGAGCAATCAGCCCCAGCATTTT CASSIIPGSNQPQHF TRBV19 NA NA TRBJ1-5
TGCAGTGCCCAGAAGGATTACGAGCAGTACTTC CSAQKDYEQYF TRBV20-1 NA few TRBJ2-7
TGTGCCACCAGTGATTGGATGGCATCTGAGGATACGCAGTATTTT CATSDWMASEDTQYF TRBV24-1 NA NA TRBJ2-3
TGTGCCAGCAGCCGGGAGTTCGACGGTTCCTACGAGCAGTACTTC CASSREFDGSYEQYF TRBV14 NA once TRBJ2-7
TGTGCCAGTAGTATCGGTTATAGCAATCAGCCCCAGCATTTT CASSIGYSNQPQHF TRBV19 NA NA TRBJ1-5
TGTGCCAGCAGCTTCCTGGGACTGAGCACAGATACGCAGTATTTT CASSFLGLSTDTQYF TRBV5-6 NA NA TRBJ2-3
TGCAGCGTTCAGACAGTCTCCACTGAAGCTTTCTTT CSVQTVSTEAFF TRBV29-1 NA NA TRBJ1-1
TGTGCCAGCAGCCGGGAGGGACTCTCTGGGGCCAACGTCCTGACTTTC CASSREGLSGANVLTF TRBV5-6 TRBD2 NA TRBJ2-6
TGTGCCTGGAGTGTACCCCGGGAGGCACAAGAGACCCAGTACTTC CAWSVPREAQETQYF TRBV30 TRBD2 NA TRBJ2-5
TGCAGCGTTGGGTCCCTCACAGATACGCAGTATTTT CSVGSLTDTQYF TRBV29-1 NA NA TRBJ2-3
TGTGCCAGCAACTCCCCGGGACTAAGATACAACGAGCAGTACTTC CASNSPGLRYNEQYF TRBV28 TRBD2 NA TRBJ2-7
TGTGCCAGCAGTGCATTCCCCGGTCAGACTGAAGCTTTCTTT CASSAFPGQTEAFF TRBV2 NA NA TRBJ1-1
TGTGCCAGCAGGACTAGCGGGGCCTACAATGAGCAGTTCTTC CASRTSGAYNEQFF TRBV28 TRBD2 NA TRBJ2-1
TGCAGTGCTAGTATCCTCGGGAGGGAAGCCGAGCAGTACTTC CSASILGREAEQYF TRBV20-1 TRBD2 NA TRBJ2-7
TGTGCCACCAGCCCCCAGCGGGGTAGCAATCAGCCCCAGCATTTT CATSPQRGSNQPQHF TRBV15 NA NA TRBJ1-5
TGTGCCAGCAGTTTATATAGTAGACTAGCGGGAGAGGGCTACAATGAGCAGTTCTTC CASSLYSRLAGEGYNEQFF TRBV27 TRBD2 NA TRBJ2-1
TGTGCCAGCAGGGAAGGGTACCAAGAGACCCAGTACTTC CASREGYQETQYF TRBV12-3/TRBV12-4 NA NA TRBJ2-5
TGTGCCAGCAGCGGGACAGGGATAAGCTCTGGAAACACCATATATTTT CASSGTGISSGNTIYF TRBV5-6 TRBD1 NA TRBJ1-3
TGTGCCAGTAGGGGGACAGGGAATAACAATCAGCCCCAGCATTTT CASRGTGNNNQPQHF TRBV19 TRBD1 few TRBJ1-5
TGTGCCAGCCGACATGGGGGGACTGAAGCTTTCTTT CASRHGGTEAFF TRBV6-5 NA NA TRBJ1-1
TGTGCCAGCAGCCAAGGGCCGCCGGGCCAGGTGGTGATGGAGCTTTTCGGTCGGTATGGCTACACCTTC CASSQGPPGQVVMELFGRYGYTF TRBV4-2 NA NA TRBJ1-2
TGTGCCAGTAGTAGCAGGGAGGAGGGCAATCAGCCCCAGCATTTT CASSSREEGNQPQHF TRBV19 NA few TRBJ1-5
TGTGCCAGCTCACCTGAAGCAGGGGGCGAAACAGATACGCAGTATTTT CASSPEAGGETDTQYF TRBV18 TRBD1 NA TRBJ2-3
TGTGCCAGCAGCCGTCCCCCCCCAGGTCACAATCAGCCCCAGCATTTT CASSRPPPGHNQPQHF TRBV27 NA NA TRBJ1-5
TGTGCCAGCAGCGACCTCGGTTCGTACGAGCAGTACTTC CASSDLGSYEQYF TRBV7-7 NA NA TRBJ2-7
TGTGCCAGCAGCCAATCGCGGGGTCAGTTTTGGGCAGATACGCAGTATTTT CASSQSRGQFWADTQYF TRBV3-1/TRBV3-2 NA NA TRBJ2-3
TGTGCCAGCAGTTACGATGGCACCGATGAGCAGTTCTTC CASSYDGTDEQFF TRBV6-6 NA NA TRBJ2-1
TGTGCCAGCAGCTCCTCAGACAGGGGGAATAACTATGGCTACACCTTC CASSSSDRGNNYGYTF TRBV7-9 TRBD1 NA TRBJ1-2
TGTGCCAGTAGTATGAGGGGGATGAACACTGAAGCTTTCTTT CASSMRGMNTEAFF TRBV19 NA NA TRBJ1-1
TGTGCCAGCAGCTTAGGTGCTGAGCAGTTCTTC CASSLGAEQFF TRBV11-3 NA NA TRBJ2-1
TGCAGTGCTAGTCTGTTTGACAGGGACTATGGCTACACCTTC CSASLFDRDYGYTF TRBV20-1 TRBD1 NA TRBJ1-2
TGTGCCAGCAGCCCTGGCCGTCACTATAATTCACCCCTCCACTTT CASSPGRHYNSPLHF TRBV7-9 NA NA TRBJ1-6
TGTGCCCGGGACAGGGGGAATGAGCAGTTCTTC CARDRGNEQFF TRBV30 TRBD1 NA TRBJ2-1
TGTGCCAGCACCCCGGGGGGGATGAACACTGAAGCTTTCTTT CASTPGGMNTEAFF TRBV7-9 NA NA TRBJ1-1
TGTGCCTGGAGTGTGGGGACAGGGGGGAACACTGAAGCTTTCTTT CAWSVGTGGNTEAFF TRBV30 TRBD1 NA TRBJ1-1
TGTGCCAGCTGGGGAGAGAATTCACCCCTCCACTTT CASWGENSPLHF TRBV5-4 NA NA TRBJ1-6
TGTGCCAGCAGTTTAGGCGGTCTTGAAGCTTTCTTT CASSLGGLEAFF TRBV12-3/TRBV12-4 NA NA TRBJ1-1